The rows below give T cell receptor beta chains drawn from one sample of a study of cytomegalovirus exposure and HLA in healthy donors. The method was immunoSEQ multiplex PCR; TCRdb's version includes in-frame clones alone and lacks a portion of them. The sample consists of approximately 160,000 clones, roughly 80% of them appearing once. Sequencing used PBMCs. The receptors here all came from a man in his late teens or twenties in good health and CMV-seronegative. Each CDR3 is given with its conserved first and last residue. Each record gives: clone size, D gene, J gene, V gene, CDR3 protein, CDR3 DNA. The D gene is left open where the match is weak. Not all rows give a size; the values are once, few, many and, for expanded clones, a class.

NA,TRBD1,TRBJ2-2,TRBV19,CASSPRQGGFAGELFF,TGTGCCAGTAGTCCCCGACAGGGGGGATTCGCCGGGGAGCTGTTTTTT
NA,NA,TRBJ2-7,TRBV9,CASSVDGGHSYEQYF,TGTGCCAGCAGCGTAGATGGCGGACACTCCTACGAGCAGTACTTC
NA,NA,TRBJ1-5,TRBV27,CASSLQLNQPQHF,TGTGCCAGCAGTTTACAGTTAAATCAGCCCCAGCATTTT
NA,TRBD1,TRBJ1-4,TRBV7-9,CASSPDRALNEKLFF,TGTGCCAGCAGCCCGGACAGGGCCCTTAATGAAAAACTGTTTTTT
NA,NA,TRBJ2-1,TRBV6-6,CASSYAGRDEQFF,TGTGCCAGCAGTTACGCCGGGCGGGATGAGCAGTTCTTC
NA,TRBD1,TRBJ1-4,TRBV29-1,CSVARTGPQEKLFF,TGCAGCGTTGCCCGGACAGGTCCACAGGAAAAACTGTTTTTT
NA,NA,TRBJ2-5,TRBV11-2,CASSRRWTEKETQYF,TGTGCCAGCAGTCGTCGTTGGACAGAGAAAGAGACCCAGTACTTC
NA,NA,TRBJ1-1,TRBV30,CAWSPGGNTEAFF,TGTGCCTGGAGCCCCGGAGGGAACACTGAAGCTTTCTTT
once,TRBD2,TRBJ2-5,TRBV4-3,CASSQASRTSGRFQETQYF,TGCGCCAGCAGCCAAGCCTCCAGGACTAGCGGGAGGTTCCAAGAGACCCAGTACTTC
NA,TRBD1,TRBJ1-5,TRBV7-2,CASSLRQGDQPQHF,TGTGCCAGCAGCTTAAGGCAGGGGGATCAGCCCCAGCATTTT
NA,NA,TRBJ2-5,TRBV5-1,CASSLMEEETQYF,TGCGCCAGCAGCTTAATGGAGGAGGAGACCCAGTACTTC
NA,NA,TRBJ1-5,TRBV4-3,CASSQDWKGGMVQPQHF,TGCGCCAGCAGCCAAGATTGGAAGGGAGGAATGGTTCAGCCCCAGCATTTT
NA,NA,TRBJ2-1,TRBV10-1,CATTQTTPGVCSYNEQFF,TGCGCCACCACCCAGACTACCCCAGGGGTCTGCTCCTACAATGAGCAGTTCTTC
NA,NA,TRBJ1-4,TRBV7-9,CASSIDREKLFF,TGTGCCAGCAGCATAGACAGGGAAAAACTGTTTTTT
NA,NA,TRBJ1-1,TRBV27,CASSLSPHAEAFF,TGTGCCAGCAGTTTATCCCCCCACGCGGAAGCTTTCTTT
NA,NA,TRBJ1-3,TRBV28,CASSLRFKRNTIYF,TGTGCCAGCAGTTTGAGGTTCAAAAGAAACACCATATATTTT
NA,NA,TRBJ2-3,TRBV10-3,CAISEWAHTDTQYF,TGTGCCATCAGTGAGTGGGCCCACACAGATACGCAGTATTTT
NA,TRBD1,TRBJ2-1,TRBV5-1,CASSPRQGAQVLF,TGCGCCAGCAGCCCCCGTCAGGGGGCTCAAGTGCTCTTC
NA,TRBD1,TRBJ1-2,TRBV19,CASSSPGTGGNYGYTF,TGTGCCAGTAGTTCCCCTGGGACAGGGGGCAACTATGGCTACACCTTC
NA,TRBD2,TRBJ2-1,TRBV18,CASSPGTSAHNEQFF,TGTGCCAGCTCCCCCGGGACTAGCGCTCACAATGAGCAGTTCTTC
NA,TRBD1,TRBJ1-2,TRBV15,CATSPRTGPNYGYTF,TGTGCCACCAGTCCAAGGACAGGCCCGAACTATGGCTACACCTTC
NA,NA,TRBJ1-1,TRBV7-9,CASSLIEAFF,TGTGCCAGCAGCTTGATCGAGGCTTTCTTT
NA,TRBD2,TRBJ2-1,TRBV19,CASQDRDYLYNEQFF,TGTGCCAGCCAGGACCGGGACTACCTCTACAATGAGCAGTTCTTC
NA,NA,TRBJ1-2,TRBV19,CASSISNRVSYGYTF,TGTGCCAGTAGTATCTCGAACAGGGTTTCCTATGGCTACACCTTC
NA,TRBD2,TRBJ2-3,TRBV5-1,CASSLAFGGGLTDTQYF,TGCGCCAGCAGCTTGGCCTTCGGGGGGGGACTCACAGATACGCAGTATTTT
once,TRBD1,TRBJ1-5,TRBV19,CASSSQQGASSNQPQHF,TGTGCCAGTAGTTCACAACAGGGGGCGAGCAGCAATCAGCCCCAGCATTTT
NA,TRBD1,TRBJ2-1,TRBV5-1,CASSLRQGAPSSYNEQFF,TGCGCCAGCAGCTTGAGACAGGGAGCCCCGAGCTCCTACAATGAGCAGTTCTTC
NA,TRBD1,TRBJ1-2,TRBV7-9,CASSPPDRLGYTF,TGTGCCAGCAGCCCCCCGGACAGGTTAGGCTACACCTTC
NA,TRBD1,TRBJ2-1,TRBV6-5,CASSPGGNEQFF,TGTGCCAGCAGCCCAGGGGGCAATGAGCAGTTCTTC
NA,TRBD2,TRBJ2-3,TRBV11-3,CASSPGLVSDTQYF,TGTGCCAGCAGCCCAGGACTAGTCTCAGATACGCAGTATTTT
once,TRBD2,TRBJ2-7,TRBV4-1,CASSPPGGDYEQYF,TGCGCCAGCAGCCCACCGGGAGGAGACTACGAGCAGTACTTC
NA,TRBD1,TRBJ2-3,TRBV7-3,CASSLLGQGADTQYF,TGTGCCAGCAGCTTACTGGGACAGGGGGCAGATACGCAGTATTTT
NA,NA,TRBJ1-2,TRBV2,CASNLRDTGYGYTF,TGTGCCAGCAACCTAAGGGACACCGGGTATGGCTACACCTTC
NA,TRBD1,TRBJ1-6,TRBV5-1,CASSPGTGDETLHF,TGCGCCAGCAGCCCCGGGACAGGGGACGAGACCCTCCACTTT
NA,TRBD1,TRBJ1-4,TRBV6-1,CASSRQGGEKLFF,TGTGCCAGCAGTAGACAGGGGGGGGAAAAACTGTTTTTT
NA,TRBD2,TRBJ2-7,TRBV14,CASSQRERPYEQYF,TGTGCCAGCAGCCAGCGGGAGCGACCCTACGAGCAGTACTTC
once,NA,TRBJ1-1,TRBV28,CASSLIEFDTEAFF,TGTGCCAGCAGCTTGATAGAGTTTGACACTGAAGCTTTCTTT
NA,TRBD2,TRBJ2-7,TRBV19,CASSTPVREGRYEQYF,TGTGCCAGTAGTACCCCCGTGCGGGAGGGCCGATACGAGCAGTACTTC
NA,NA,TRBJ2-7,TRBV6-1,CASSERRRNEQYF,TGTGCCAGCAGTGAAAGGCGCAGGAACGAGCAGTACTTC
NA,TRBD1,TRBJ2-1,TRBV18,CASSPLGTGLNEQFF,TGTGCCAGCTCACCCCTAGGGACAGGGCTGAATGAGCAGTTCTTC
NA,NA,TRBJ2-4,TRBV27,CASSGQPKNIQYF,TGTGCCAGCAGTGGGCAGCCCAAAAACATTCAGTACTTC
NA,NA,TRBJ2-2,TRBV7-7,CASSPNTGELFF,TGTGCTAGCAGCCCTAACACCGGGGAGCTGTTTTTT
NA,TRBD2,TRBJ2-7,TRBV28,CASSQTAGGLFEQYF,TGTGCCAGCAGCCAAACCGCGGGGGGGCTTTTCGAGCAGTACTTC
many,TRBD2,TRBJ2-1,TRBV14,CASSQVAGGGNEQFF,TGTGCCAGCAGCCAAGTAGCGGGAGGAGGCAATGAGCAGTTCTTC
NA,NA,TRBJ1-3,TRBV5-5,CASSWSGGAGNTIYF,TGTGCCAGCAGCTGGTCGGGGGGGGCTGGAAACACCATATATTTT
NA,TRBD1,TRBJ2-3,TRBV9,CASSATGQGDTQYF,TGTGCCAGCAGCGCAACTGGACAGGGTGATACGCAGTATTTT
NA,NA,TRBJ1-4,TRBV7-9,CASSFRTENEKLFF,TGTGCCAGCAGCTTTAGGACAGAAAATGAAAAACTGTTTTTT
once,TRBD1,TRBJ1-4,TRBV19,CASSIRQGIFEKLFF,TGTGCCAGTAGTATCAGACAGGGCATTTTTGAAAAACTGTTTTTT
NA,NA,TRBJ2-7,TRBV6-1,CASRTNTGAGYEQYF,TGTGCCAGCAGAACGAATACAGGGGCGGGGTACGAGCAGTACTTC
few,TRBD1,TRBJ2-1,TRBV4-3,CASSQEPQGAYNEQFF,TGCGCCAGCAGCCAAGAGCCCCAGGGGGCTTACAATGAGCAGTTCTTC
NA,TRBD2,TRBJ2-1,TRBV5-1,CASSLGLAGYNEQFF,TGCGCCAGCAGCTTGGGACTAGCGGGGTACAATGAGCAGTTCTTC
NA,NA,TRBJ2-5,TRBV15,CATRPGTLPVEETQYF,TGTGCCACCAGACCCGGGACACTCCCCGTCGAAGAGACCCAGTACTTC